This record covers a single T cell receptor (beta chain). Repertoires were generated with immunoSEQ multiplex PCR, while TCRdb's copy carries only in-frame clones and drops some. Altogether 65,000 or so clones are present, around four fifths being singletons, with the ten largest covering roughly 10%. From germline, CDR1 is SGHTA and CDR2 FQGNSA. The CDR3 runs to 14 residues. Trimming stripped 5 bases from V and 1 base from J, with 12 bases between. The entry originates in a study of blood T cell repertoires in COVID-19. The source is a young man with COVID-19, enrolled during active disease. Sequenced material: peripheral blood. The chain is built from TRBV7-2 and TRBJ2-7, with D unclear. CDR3 amino acids: CASSPSTRSYEQYF. CDR3 nucleotide sequence: TGTGCCAGCAGCCCTAGTACAAGATCCTACGAGCAGTACTTC.